This T cell receptor (beta chain) was identified in a study of cytomegalovirus exposure and HLA in healthy donors. The PCR used 60 Vbeta and 13 Jbeta primers. Source study methods: An analysis that came later counted tens of millions of unique TCR beta chains, approximately 10 million shared. The method was immunoSEQ multiplex PCR; TCRdb's version includes in-frame clones alone and lacks a portion of them. V, J and clone size derive from that table, while D and trimming were established from the DNA sequence. The sample has fewer than 150,000 clones, roughly 80% seen once. The CDR3 runs 17 residues. V was pared by 5 bases and J by 0 bases, with 8 bases of the junction left unmatched. The V gene's germline CDR1 is SGHTA and CDR2 FQGNSA.

V gene TRBV7-2 combines with J gene TRBJ1-5, with 9 nucleotides matching TRBD1. The sequenced sample was PBMCs. This receptor was taken from a man aged 40-49 years in good health and CMV-seropositive. The CDR3 DNA reads TGTGCCAGCAGCAAGGGACAGGGAGGTCGTAGCAATCAGCCCCAGCATTTT. Its translation is CASSKGQGGRSNQPQHF.